This T cell receptor (beta chain) was documented in a study of T cell responses to AZD1222 COVID-19 vaccine (dated by TCRdb to the early 2020s). For context, the study as a whole: TCR sequencing was performed for more than 230 trial participants, of whom roughly 200 were given two doses of AZD1222 and around 26 were given two doses of MenACWY control vaccine. Enrollment into the trials was organized by age into subgroups of 18-55, 56-69 and 70-plus years, and those subgroups contained roughly 140, 27 and 60 TCR-sequenced participants, respectively.

Turning to this clone: It has no known antigen specificity. The sample holds no much larger clone one base away, and base qualities are not on file.

Overall study results and their limits: Because no day 14 peak-response samples were available, the repertoires could be characterized only after the peak T cell response. Nearly half of unique spike-specific TCRs reportedly recognized epitopes outside regions mutated in the B.1.351 and B.1.1.7 variants. Most participants were white British and females outnumbered males, and the authors suggested that clonal diversity may have been underestimated. Vaccine-associated CD4 TCRs spanned the whole spike protein, with dominant responses in regions 160-218 and 743-854. Conclusions about previously exposed vaccinees are limited because only a handful of AZD1222 recipients were SARS-CoV-2 seropositive at baseline. The 56-69-year group was small, and its depth increase did not reach significance, likely because of low power. A significant rise in spike-specific TCR breadth and depth was observed after two AZD1222 doses relative to day 0 and relative to MenACWY recipients.

The time point label, as the study defines it: about 28 days (+/-7) after the second vaccine dose. AZD1222 recipients whose second dose came at about 4 weeks and those whose second dose came at about 12 weeks were combined into one group, since spike-specific TCR depth and breadth did not differ between the two schedules. The vaccinee samples were drawn from two UK trials, COV001 and COV002, one of which was a single-blind randomized controlled phase 2/3 trial testing AZD1222 (ChAdOx1 nCoV-19) in healthy adults. For TCRbeta chain sequencing, PBMC samples from trial participants were taken at day 0 and at day 28 after the second dose. The CDR3 regions of human TCRbeta chains were subjected to immunosequencing. The authors processed their data as follows. TCRs in the repertoires were matched against a reference library of SARS-CoV-2-specific TCRs that had been generated with the MIRA antigen-specificity platform. Breadth was defined as the fraction of unique TCRs that were SARS-CoV-2-associated. Depth was defined as the fraction of total T cells that were SARS-CoV-2-associated. Each spike-specific TCR was assigned to its reactive spike region and to a CD4 or CD8 class using the MIRA data. Log10-transformed breadth and depth values were compared by one-way ANOVA with Sidak's multiple comparisons tests. TCRdb limited this immuneACCESS table to in-frame rearrangements with V and J called. A share of clones is missing; checked studies link under half to unresolved V genes, and the rest is unexplained. Clone size and the V and J calls come from that table; the DNA yielded D and trimming. For this sample there are fewer than 150,000 clones; over 85% appear just once. Together, the top ten hold 6.5% to 8.5% of the sample.

CDR1 SGHNT and CDR2 YYREEE were looked up in the germline V gene (reference sequence). Germline trimming: 0 bases from V, 2 bases from J; junction bases outside gene matches: 4. Reading from cysteine to phenylalanine, the CDR3 counts 16 amino acids. Kept here is only the CDR3 DNA, which spans 48 bases and is read in frame from base 1. This sample comprised peripheral blood, obtained 28 days after the second AZD1222 dose. This TCR was sampled from an adult who received the AZD1222 COVID-19 vaccine. This chain is built from TRBV5-4 and TRBJ2-1, with TRBD2 identical over 8 junction bases. In nucleotides, the sequence is TGTGCCAGCAGCTTGGATCCGGGGGGGCCCTACAATGAGCAGTTCTTC. Protein translation: CASSLDPGGPYNEQFF.